A single sample gave rise to the 13 T cell receptor beta chains below, sequenced in a study of graft-versus-host responses after intestinal transplantation. The method was immunoSEQ multiplex PCR; TCRdb's version includes in-frame clones alone and lacks a portion of them. The sample includes 93,000 or so clones, approximately 93% of them seen just once. These receptors have no identified antigens. The specimen was unstimulated CD8+ T cells sorted from spleen or lymph node cells, collected before intestinal transplant. Receptor source: a human donor who received an intestinal transplant.

In this sample, this clone turned up once. This sequence joins TRBV19 and TRBJ2-7; TRBD2 matches 7 bases. Losses at the gene ends were 7 bases for V and 0 bases for J; bases not matched to a gene: 12. This CDR3 has 16 residues. CDR1 and CDR2 (germline): LNHDA, SQIVND (reference sequence). CDR3 sequence (DNA): TGTGCCAGTACCCCGGGGGAGGGAAGAGGCTCCTACGAGCAGTACTTC. Its protein is CASTPGEGRGSYEQYF.

The chain employs TRBV2 and TRBJ2-5; 12 bases line up with TRBD2. This CDR3 spans 15 amino acids. V was clipped by 6 bases and J by 5 bases; unmatched bases: 7. Germline V gives CDR1 SNHLY, CDR2 FYNNEI. The CDR3 nucleotides are TGTGCCAGCAGCGCCACTAGCGGGGGGTTGGAGACCCAGTACTTC. Protein sequence: CASSATSGGLETQYF.

The chain carries TRBV6-1 and TRBJ2-5; D uncertain. The CDR3 length is 15 residues. The V gene's germline CDR1 is MNHNS and CDR2 SASEGT. V lost 1 base, J lost 3 bases, and 12 bases lay in between. For the CDR3, the DNA is TGTGCCAGCAGTGAAGTGACCGAGGTTGAAGAGACCCAGTACTTC. It codes for CASSEVTEVEETQYF.

CDR3 region: CASSQDLQPGGYTF. In DNA form, the CDR3 reads TGCGCCAGCAGCCAAGATTTACAGCCAGGAGGCTACACCTTC. V is TRBV4-1 and J is TRBJ1-2; D is undetermined. This CDR3 contains 14 residues. Per germline, CDR1 MGHRA and CDR2 YSYEKL. V lost 0 bases to trimming and J lost 8 bases, with 13 bases between them.

This sequence joins TRBV10-1 and TRBJ2-1; TRBD2 agrees at 11 bases. Germline V CDR1 and CDR2: WNHNN, SYGVQD (reference sequence). This CDR3 contains 14 residues. V dropped 5 bases and J dropped 6; count of bases not matched to a gene: 3. The CDR3 DNA reads as TGCGCCAGCAGTATAGCGGGGGGGGGCAATGAGCAGTTCTTC. It translates to CASSIAGGGNEQFF.

This clone appeared a single time. The chain carries TRBV2 and TRBJ2-1; TRBD2 might be the D (6 bases). Trimming removed 4 bases at V and 8 bases at J, with 6 bases between. Looked up from germline, CDR1 is SNHLY and CDR2 is FYNNEI. The CDR3 covers 11 residues. The CDR3 DNA reads as TGTGCCAGCAGTGGGAGGGATGAGCAGTTCTTC. Its protein product is CASSGRDEQFF.

The chain carries TRBV4-2 and TRBJ2-1; 7 bases align to TRBD2. This CDR3 comprises 14 residues. The V segment lost 0 bases and the J segment 5 bases; nucleotides outside the gene matches: 1. Germline V gives CDR1 LGHNA, CDR2 YNFKEQ. In DNA, the CDR3 is TGTGCCAGCAGCCAAGAGACTAGCAACAATGAGCAGTTCTTC. Protein sequence: CASSQETSNNEQFF.

The chain employs TRBV2 and TRBJ1-1, with TRBD1 matching over 7 bases. This CDR3 is built from 13 residues. Trimming at V came to 8 bases and at J to 2 bases, leaving 5 bases not matched to a gene. Per germline, CDR1 SNHLY and CDR2 FYNNEI. Here the CDR3 reads CASHDRVNTEAFF. CDR3 DNA: TGTGCCAGCCACGACAGGGTAAACACTGAAGCTTTCTTT.

V is TRBV16 and J is TRBJ2-3; 9 positions match TRBD1. With V trimmed by 3 bases and J by 4 bases, 5 bases remained unmatched. CDR1 is KGHSY, CDR2 FQNENV, per germline. This CDR3 spans 15 amino acids. CDR3 bases: TGTGCCAGCAGCCATGCCGGGACAGGGTCAGATACGCAGTATTTT. It encodes CASSHAGTGSDTQYF.

V gene TRBV5-1 combines with J gene TRBJ2-5; possibly TRBD2 for D (6 bases). The length of the CDR3 is 18 residues. Germline values: CDR1 SGHRS, CDR2 YFSETQ. V lost 0 bases to trimming and J lost 5 bases, with 23 bases between them. The CDR3 sequence is CASSLGGGSGPPVETQYF. CDR3 coding DNA: TGCGCCAGCAGCTTGGGAGGAGGGTCGGGACCACCGGTTGAGACCCAGTACTTC. The full variable domain, completed using reference TRBV5-1 and TRBJ2-5, is KAGVTQTPRYLIKTRGQQVTLSCSPISGHRSVSWYQQTPGQGLQFLFEYFSETQRNKGNFPGRFSGRQFSNSRSEMNVSTLELGDSALYLCASSLGGGSGPPVETQYFGPGTRLLVL.

The chain carries TRBV5-4 and TRBJ1-1, with D maybe TRBD1 (6 bases). The CDR3 is 14 amino acids. Germline CDR1 is SGHNT and CDR2 is YYREEE (reference sequence). Trimming left V 4 bases short and J 2 bases short, with 12 bases between. The CDR3 sequence is CASSEQGTNTEAFF. Written as DNA, the CDR3 is TGTGCCAGCAGCGAGCAGGGGACTAACACTGAAGCTTTCTTT.

The rearrangement joins TRBV6-5 to TRBJ2-5, with 9 positions matching TRBD2. CDR1 and CDR2 (germline): MNHEY, SVGAGI. The CDR3 is 15 amino acids. V lost 4 bases, J lost 4 bases, and 7 bases stayed unmatched. The CDR3 nucleotides are TGTGCCAGCAGTTCCATTGCGGGGGGGACAGAGACCCAGTACTTC. Its translation is CASSSIAGGTETQYF.

This rearrangement joins TRBV2 to TRBJ2-5; no reliable D call. The V gene lost 8 bases and the J gene lost 2 bases, with 12 bases spanning the gap. CDR1 is SNHLY and CDR2 is FYNNEI in the germline V gene. This CDR3 comprises 13 residues. CDR3 amino acids: CASESRAQETQYF. CDR3 DNA sequence: TGTGCCAGCGAAAGTAGGGCACAAGAGACCCAGTACTTC.